The rows below give T cell receptor beta chains drawn from one sample of a study of early T cells in non-severe SARS-CoV-2 infection. A single record per CDR3 protein comes from TCRdb applying MiXCR to the 5' RACE reads. The sample has approximately 70,000 distinct CDR3 sequences, about 5% seen once; the top ten hold under 8%. Source: whole blood, taken at baseline. These receptor sequences come from an adult who was a healthcare worker with PCR-confirmed SARS-CoV-2 infection or an uninfected control (not recorded which). Each CDR3 is given with its conserved first and last residue. Fields, in order: J gene, V gene, clone size, D gene, CDR3 protein, CDR3 DNA. A D gene is named only where the DNA matches it firmly. Part of the rows lack a size; the others show once, few, many or a class for expanded clones.

TRBJ2-1 | TRBV9 | few | NA | CASSVAGDSYNEQFF | TGTGCCAGCAGCGTAGCTGGGGACTCCTACAATGAGCAGTTCTTC
TRBJ2-7 | TRBV7-9 | few | NA | CASSLVAGTYEQYF | TGTGCCAGCAGCTTAGTTGCAGGAACCTACGAGCAGTACTTC
TRBJ1-4 | TRBV12-3/TRBV12-4 | many | TRBD1 | CASSPGGANEKLFF | TGTGCCAGCAGTCCAGGGGGGGCTAATGAAAAACTGTTTTTT
TRBJ2-1 | TRBV20-1 | many | TRBD2 | CSARDRASGSRDEQFF | TGCAGTGCTAGAGATAGGGCTAGCGGGAGCAGGGATGAGCAGTTCTTC
TRBJ1-1 | TRBV27 | many | NA | CASSSGRANTEAFF | TGTGCCAGCAGTTCCGGCAGGGCTAACACTGAAGCTTTCTTT
TRBJ1-4 | TRBV3-1 | many | TRBD1 | CASSKQGASEKLFF | TGTGCCAGCAGCAAACAGGGGGCGAGTGAAAAACTGTTTTTT
TRBJ2-2 | TRBV11-2 | many | TRBD2 | CASSSNIAGAVAGELFF | TGTGCCAGCAGCTCAAATATAGCGGGAGCGGTCGCCGGGGAGCTGTTTTTT
TRBJ1-4 | TRBV12-3/TRBV12-4 | few | TRBD1 | CASSPGQFTTNEKLFF | TGTGCCAGCAGTCCGGGACAGTTCACAACTAATGAAAAACTGTTTTTT
TRBJ2-3 | TRBV20-1 | few | TRBD1 | CSARTGKGADTQYF | TGCAGTGCTCGGACAGGGAAAGGTGCAGATACGCAGTATTTT
TRBJ2-1 | TRBV5-1 | NA | NA | CASSLEMGHPSYNEQFF | TGCGCCAGCAGCTTGGAAATGGGACACCCCTCCTACAATGAGCAGTTCTTC
TRBJ2-7 | TRBV6-6 | few | TRBD1 | CASSSDRGRYEQYF | TGTGCCAGCAGTTCGGACAGGGGGCGGTACGAGCAGTACTTC
TRBJ2-3 | TRBV20-1 | few | TRBD2 | CSARSGTNTDTQYF | TGCAGTGCTAGATCCGGGACTAACACAGATACGCAGTATTTT
TRBJ2-7 | TRBV30 | few | NA | CAWSNLADSRQYF | TGTGCCTGGAGCAACCTGGCAGACAGTAGGCAGTACTTC
TRBJ2-7 | TRBV20-1 | NA | TRBD2 | CSASGTSGRLIAEQYF | TGCAGTGCTAGTGGGACTAGCGGGAGGTTAATCGCCGAGCAGTACTTC
TRBJ2-7 | TRBV5-1 | NA | TRBD2 | CASSKALAGIYEQYF | TGCGCCAGCAGTAAAGCACTAGCGGGAATCTACGAGCAGTACTTC
TRBJ2-7 | TRBV12-3/TRBV12-4 | few | NA | CASSISGPYEQYF | TGTGCCAGCAGTATAAGTGGTCCCTACGAGCAGTACTTC
TRBJ1-2 | TRBV27 | many | NA | CASSPPNYGYTF | TGTGCCAGCAGTCCCCCTAACTATGGCTACACCTTC
TRBJ1-1 | TRBV6-1 | NA | NA | CASSRGGGPGTEAFF | TGTGCCAGCAGTCGCGGCGGGGGGCCGGGGACTGAAGCTTTCTTT
TRBJ2-3 | TRBV4-2 | NA | TRBD2 | CASSQDRWEGTDTQYF | TGTGCCAGCAGCCAAGATAGGTGGGAGGGTACAGATACGCAGTATTTT
TRBJ2-2 | TRBV20-1 | few | TRBD2 | CSAREIAGGTGELFF | TGCAGTGCTAGAGAGATAGCGGGGGGTACCGGGGAGCTGTTTTTT
TRBJ2-2 | TRBV5-1 | many | NA | CASSSQGPWGGELFF | TGCGCCAGCAGCAGTCAAGGGCCCTGGGGCGGGGAGCTGTTTTTT
TRBJ1-2 | TRBV20-1 | many | TRBD1 | CSASQQGAMSLYGYTF | TGCAGTGCTAGTCAACAGGGGGCGATGTCTCTCTATGGCTACACCTTC
TRBJ2-3 | TRBV24-1 | NA | NA | CATSDPGLGTDTQYF | TGTGCCACCAGTGATCCGGGCCTAGGCACAGATACGCAGTATTTT
TRBJ1-1 | TRBV5-1 | few | NA | CASSPGGAGTEAFF | TGCGCCAGCAGCCCCGGGGGGGCGGGCACTGAAGCTTTCTTT
TRBJ2-1 | TRBV24-1 | NA | NA | CATSDYHSGGSYNEQFF | TGTGCCACCAGTGATTATCATAGCGGAGGCTCCTACAATGAGCAGTTCTTC
TRBJ2-7 | TRBV20-1 | many | TRBD1 | CSLRTAGGSYEQYF | TGCAGTTTAAGAACGGCAGGGGGATCCTACGAGCAGTACTTC
TRBJ2-2 | TRBV5-1 | few | TRBD2 | CASSRTSGNTGELFF | TGCGCCAGCAGCCGGACTAGCGGGAACACCGGGGAGCTGTTTTTT
TRBJ2-1 | TRBV6-5 | many | NA | CASSLYRSRTGNEQFF | TGTGCCAGCAGTTTATACAGGAGCCGTACGGGGAATGAGCAGTTCTTC
TRBJ1-1 | TRBV5-1 | few | NA | CASSLDIVNTEAFF | TGCGCCAGCAGCCTCGACATAGTGAACACTGAAGCTTTCTTT
TRBJ2-7 | TRBV25-1 | many | NA | CASSDSVYEQYF | TGTGCCAGCAGTGACTCGGTCTACGAGCAGTACTTC
TRBJ2-7 | TRBV19 | many | NA | CASSITGESFYEQYF | TGTGCCAGTAGTATCACGGGAGAATCCTTCTACGAGCAGTACTTC
TRBJ2-7 | TRBV29-1 | many | TRBD1 | CSVETGGTYEQYF | TGCAGCGTTGAGACAGGGGGGACCTACGAGCAGTACTTC